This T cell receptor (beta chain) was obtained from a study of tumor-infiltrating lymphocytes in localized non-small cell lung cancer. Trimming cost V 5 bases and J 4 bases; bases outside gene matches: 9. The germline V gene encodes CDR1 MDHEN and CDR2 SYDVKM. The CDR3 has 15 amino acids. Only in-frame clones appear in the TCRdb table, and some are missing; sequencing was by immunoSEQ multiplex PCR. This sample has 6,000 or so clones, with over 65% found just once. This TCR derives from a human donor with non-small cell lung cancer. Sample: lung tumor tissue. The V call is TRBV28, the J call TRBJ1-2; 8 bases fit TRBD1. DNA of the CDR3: TGTGCCAGCAGTCCTCCGTTCGGGACAGGCTATGGCTACACCTTC. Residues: CASSPPFGTGYGYTF.